This T cell receptor beta chain originates from a study of blood T cells in healthy people across ages. Drawn from each donor were roughly 10 milliliters of peripheral blood. Next came a second PCR, run for roughly 6 to 11 cycles, which used a sample-barcoded 5' primer along with a J-beta primer mix. TCRdb ran MiXCR on the 5' RACE reads and lists one entry per CDR3 protein. The table has roughly 1,300,000 distinct CDR3 sequences, around 59% seen once. The length of the CDR3 is 15 residues. CDR1 and CDR2 from the germline V gene are MNHEY and SVGEGT. Trimming removed 4 bases from V and 5 bases from J; junction bases left unmatched: 8.

The chain has TRBV6-2 or TRBV6-3 and TRBJ2-3; TRBD1 aligns across 8 bases. The TCR originated in a man between 18 and 35 years old in good health. The sequenced material came from blood. Here the CDR3 reads CASSWTGIVGDTQYF. The DNA for the CDR3 is TGTGCCAGCAGTTGGACAGGGATTGTCGGAGATACGCAGTATTTT.